Following are 10 T cell receptor beta chains from one sample sequenced in a study of regulatory T cells in long-lasting Graves disease. Time point specified: newly diagnosed GD, antithyroid drugs for less than 3 months. Following extraction of RNA from PBMCs, that RNA was used to make the TCR library. Building of the TCR beta libraries involved iRepertoire HTBI primers and Arm-PCR of CDR3 regions. MiXCR was run by TCRdb on the multiplex PCR reads, yielding one entry per CDR3 protein. The data hold around 450,000 distinct CDR3 sequences, with 15% observed a single time. This sample also belongs to another study, concerning T cells in Graves' hyperthyroidism and ophthalmopathy.

Sequencing was performed on peripheral blood mononuclear cells (PBMCs), taken at new diagnosis, from a patient treated with antithyroid drugs. The receptors shown here come from a woman aged 40 to 50 with Graves disease.

The table lists this clonotype with a few counts. This rearrangement joins TRBV3-1 to TRBJ2-5; D is perhaps TRBD2 (5 bases). Trimming took 1 base from V and 4 from J, leaving 10 bases between them. This CDR3 has 14 residues. In germline, CDR1 is LGHDT, CDR2 YNNKEL (reference sequence). The CDR3 sequence: CASSQVGGLETQYF. The CDR3 DNA follows: TGTGCCAGCAGCCAAGTGGGCGGGTTAGAGACCCAGTACTTC.

The rearrangement joins TRBV2 to TRBJ1-2, with 9 bases matching TRBD1. CDR1 is SNHLY, CDR2 FYNNEI, per germline. This CDR3 comprises 15 residues. V lost 8 bases and J lost 4; bases outside the gene matches: 11. The CDR3 is CASRRWTGVSYGYTF. In DNA form, the CDR3 reads TGTGCCAGCCGACGCTGGACAGGGGTTTCCTATGGCTACACCTTC. Looking up the rest from reference TRBV2 and TRBJ1-2 gives the full variable domain: EPEVTQTPSHQVTQMGQEVILRCVPISNHLYFYWYRQILGQKVEFLVSFYNNEISEKSEIFDDQFSVERPDGSNFTLKIRSTKLEDSAMYFCASRRWTGVSYGYTFGSGTRLTVV.

At least ten counts were recorded for this clonotype. The CDR3 nucleotides are TGTGCCAGCAGTTTCGACAGGATGAACACTGAAGCTTTCTTT. Translation gives CASSFDRMNTEAFF. The J gene is TRBJ1-1, the V gene TRBV28, with D perhaps matching TRBD1 (6 bases). Deletions cut 3 bases from V and 0 bases from J, with 8 bases between. Germline V CDR1 and CDR2: MDHEN, SYDVKM. CDR3 length: 14 residues.

The chain combines TRBV9 with TRBJ2-4, with 8 bases matching TRBD2. Germline V lookup: CDR1 SGDLS, CDR2 YYNGEE. This CDR3 spans 15 amino acids. The V gene end was trimmed by 3 bases and the J gene end by 1 base; junction bases not matched to a gene: 3. CDR3 residues: CASSALAGAKNIQYF. The DNA of the CDR3 is TGTGCCAGCAGCGCCCTAGCGGGTGCCAAAAACATTCAGTACTTC.

This clonotype was counted many times. The chain recombines TRBV28 with TRBJ1-1, with 9 positions matching TRBD1. Germline CDR1 and CDR2: MDHEN and SYDVKM. V lost 3 bases to trimming and J lost 4 bases; unmatched junction nucleotides: 18. CDR3 length equals 19 residues. The CDR3 bases are TGTGCCAGCAGTTTTGCCGGGGCCTGGGACAGGGTTATGGGCACTGAAGCTTTCTTT. The encoded protein is CASSFAGAWDRVMGTEAFF.

Points on this clonotype: One end of the junction does not line up with germline, which may come from a read error. The rearrangement uses TRBV12-3 or TRBV12-4 and TRBJ2-7; maybe TRBD2 (6 bases). This CDR3 region has 14 residues. The CDR3 here is CASSLLGLTYVQYF. Written as DNA, the CDR3 is TGTGCCAGCAGTTTACTGGGACTGACATACGTGCAGTACTTC.

This clonotype was seen repeatedly, ten times or more. The chain recombines TRBV27 with TRBJ2-7, with TRBD2 identical over 8 bases. The length of the CDR3 is 14 residues. Germline trimming cut 7 bases from V and 6 bases from J; bases unmatched to any gene: 11. Germline V gene lookup returns CDR1 MNHEY and CDR2 SMNVEV (reference sequence). For the CDR3, the DNA is TGTGCCAGCAATTCACAGGGTAGCGGGACCGAGCAGTACTTC. Translated, it gives CASNSQGSGTEQYF.

The chain is built from TRBV29-1 and TRBJ2-5, with 7 bases lining up with TRBD2. Near its end, the DNA agrees better with TRBJ2-1, so the J call may be wrong. The CDR3 is 14 amino acids. Germline V CDR1 and CDR2: SQVTM, ANQGSEA. CDR3 sequence (DNA): TGCAGCGTTGAAGCTCAGCGGGGAGCCGATGAGCAGTTCTTC. Residues: CSVEAQRGADEQFF.

This clonotype was found many times. The chain joins TRBV27 to TRBJ2-7; possibly TRBD2 for D (6 bases). CDR3 length: 13 amino acids. CDR1 is MNHEY, CDR2 SMNVEV, per germline (reference sequence). The ends were cut back, 5 bases at V and 3 bases at J, with 11 bases in the middle. CDR3 sequence (DNA): TGTGCCAGCAGTACGACTAGTCTCTACGAGCAGTACTTC. Its protein product is CASSTTSLYEQYF.

This clonotype appeared many times. The rearrangement joins TRBV27 to TRBJ2-2, with 9 bases fitting TRBD2. V lost 6 bases and J lost 3; bases outside the gene matches: 2. The germline V gene encodes CDR1 MNHEY and CDR2 SMNVEV (reference sequence). The length of the CDR3 is 14 residues. CDR3 DNA sequence: TGTGCCAGCAGATCTAGCGGGGACACCGGGGAGCTGTTTTTT. Translation: CASRSSGDTGELFF.